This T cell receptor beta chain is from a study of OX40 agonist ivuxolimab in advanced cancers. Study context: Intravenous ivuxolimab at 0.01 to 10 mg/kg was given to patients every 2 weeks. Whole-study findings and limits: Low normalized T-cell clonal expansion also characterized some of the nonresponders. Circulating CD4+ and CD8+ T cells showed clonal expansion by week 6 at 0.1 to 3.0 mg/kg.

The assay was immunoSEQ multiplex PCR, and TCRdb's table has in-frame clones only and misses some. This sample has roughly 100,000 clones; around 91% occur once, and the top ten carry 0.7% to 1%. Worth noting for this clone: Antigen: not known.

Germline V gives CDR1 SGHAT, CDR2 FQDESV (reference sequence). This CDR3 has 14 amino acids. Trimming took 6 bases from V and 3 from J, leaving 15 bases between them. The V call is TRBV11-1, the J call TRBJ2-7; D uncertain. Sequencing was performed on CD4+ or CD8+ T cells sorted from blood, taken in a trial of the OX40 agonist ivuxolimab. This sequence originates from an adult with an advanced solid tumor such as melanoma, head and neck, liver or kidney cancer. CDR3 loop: CASSLLTGNYEQYF. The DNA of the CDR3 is TGTGCCAGCAGTCTACTAACTGGTAACTACGAGCAGTACTTC.